Below, 18 T cell receptor beta chains from the same sample are listed, as sequenced in a study of cytomegalovirus exposure and HLA in healthy donors. In the PCR, 60 Vbeta and 13 Jbeta primers were used. Using immunoSEQ multiplex PCR, the repertoire was profiled, and TCRdb retains in-frame clones only, with some absent. The table shows approximately 210,000 clones, with about four fifths occurring only once. The sample comprised PBMCs. These TCRs come from a man aged 40-49 years in good health and CMV-seropositive.

J is TRBJ2-7 and V is TRBV18; TRBD1 matches 7 bases. Losses at the gene ends were 4 bases for V and 0 bases for J; bases not matched to a gene: 3. Germline V gene data show CDR1 as KGHSH and CDR2 as LQKENI. This CDR3 is built from 14 residues. In DNA, the CDR3 is TGTGCCAGCTCACTCGGACAGGACTCCTACGAGCAGTACTTC. Amino acid sequence: CASSLGQDSYEQYF.

The chain employs TRBV27 and TRBJ2-3; 7 nucleotides match TRBD2. With 5 bases clipped from V and 0 bases from J, the junction kept 8 bases outside the gene matches. This CDR3 region has 16 residues. CDR1 is MNHEY, CDR2 SMNVEV, per germline (reference sequence). CDR3 nucleotide sequence: TGTGCCAGCAGTCCCCGGGGTAGCGGGAGCACAGATACGCAGTATTTT. This gives the protein CASSPRGSGSTDTQYF.

The rearrangement uses TRBV27 and TRBJ1-5, with 9 bases lining up with TRBD1. The CDR3 has 16 amino acids. J was trimmed by 2 bases and V by 5 bases; bases with no gene match: 7. Per the germline V gene, CDR1 is MNHEY and CDR2 is SMNVEV (reference sequence). The CDR3 region has the DNA TGTGCCAGCAGTCTACGGACAGGGGTCCGCAATCAGCCCCAGCATTTT. It translates to CASSLRTGVRNQPQHF.

This clone was seen a single time. This rearrangement joins TRBV7-2 to TRBJ1-1, with D maybe TRBD1 (6 bases). The V gene's germline CDR1 is SGHTA and CDR2 FQGNSA. This CDR3 contains 14 residues. Trimming left V 5 bases short and J 4 bases short, with 14 bases between. CDR3 amino acids: CASSRRGGGTEAFF. The DNA of the CDR3 is TGTGCCAGCAGCCGAAGAGGGGGGGGCACTGAAGCTTTCTTT.

The chain has TRBV18 and TRBJ2-7; D is uncertain. Trimming took off 3 bases at V and 3 bases at J, with 15 bases between the two ends. The CDR3 consists of 15 residues. Germline CDR1 KGHSH, CDR2 LQKENI. The CDR3, as DNA: TGTGCCAGCTCACCCTCCCGGAATCTAGGCTACGAGCAGTACTTC. Encoded protein: CASSPSRNLGYEQYF.

The J gene is TRBJ1-1, the V gene TRBV30; possible D gene TRBD1, 5 bases. In germline, CDR1 is GTSNPN, CDR2 SVGIG (reference sequence). The V and J ends lost 0 bases and 3 bases respectively, with 8 bases between them. This CDR3 is built from 13 residues. CDR3 nucleotide sequence: TGTGCCTGGAGTGTCAGGGTCCACACTGAAGCTTTCTTT. Amino acid sequence: CAWSVRVHTEAFF.

This rearrangement joins TRBV27 to TRBJ2-1, with a tentative D call TRBD2 (5 bases). This CDR3 comprises 15 residues. Deletions cut 2 bases from V and 2 bases from J, with 10 bases between. Germline lookup yields CDR1 MNHEY and CDR2 SMNVEV (reference sequence). The CDR3 DNA reads as TGTGCCAGCAGTTTAGGGCGGGTAGCCTACAATGAGCAGTTCTTC. Translation gives CASSLGRVAYNEQFF.

This clone was recorded only once. The V and J genes are TRBV5-1 and TRBJ2-6; no reliable D call. The CDR3 is 15 amino acids. The V gene's germline CDR1 is SGHRS and CDR2 YFSETQ. Trimming took 4 bases from V and 2 from J, leaving 10 bases between them. The CDR3 loop is CASSPQVTGANVLTF. In DNA form, the CDR3 reads TGCGCCAGCAGCCCTCAGGTCACTGGGGCCAACGTCCTGACTTTC.

This chain links TRBV25-1 with TRBJ1-1; the D gene is possibly TRBD1 (6 bases). The CDR3 runs to 13 residues. The V end was cut by 8 bases, the J end by 4 bases, with 14 bases between. Germline V gene data show CDR1 as MGHDK and CDR2 as SYGVNS. The CDR3 DNA is TGTGCCAGCGGCACAGGGTTAGGCACTGAAGCTTTCTTT. It is translated as CASGTGLGTEAFF.

The chain is built from TRBV5-4 and TRBJ1-1; tentative D call: TRBD1 (6 bases). V gave up 5 bases and J gave up 4 bases, with 18 bases separating them. Germline lookup yields CDR1 SGHNT and CDR2 YYREEE (reference sequence). This CDR3 contains 15 residues. CDR3 in amino acids: CASRGDIRKGTEAFF. CDR3 coding DNA: TGTGCCAGCAGGGGGGACATTAGGAAGGGCACTGAAGCTTTCTTT.

The J gene is TRBJ2-2, the V gene TRBV19; weak D call: TRBD1 (5 bases). The V gene lost 8 bases and the J gene lost 3 bases, with 16 bases spanning the gap. Looked up from germline, CDR1 is LNHDA and CDR2 is SQIVND (reference sequence). This CDR3 region has 15 residues. The CDR3 DNA reads as TGTGCCAGTCTTTCCAGGGCTGCGGACACCGGGGAGCTGTTTTTT. As protein: CASLSRAADTGELFF. Variable domain in full (rest from reference TRBV19 and TRBJ2-2): DGGITQSPKYLFRKEGQNVTLSCEQNLNHDAMYWYRQDPGQGLRLIYYSQIVNDFQKGDIAEGYSVSREKKESFPLTVTSAQKNPTAFYLCASLSRAADTGELFFGEGSRLTVL.

The chain links TRBV9 to TRBJ2-5, with a weak D call TRBD1 (6 bases). The CDR3 consists of 15 residues. Trimming removed 3 bases at V and 5 bases at J, with 17 bases between. Germline lookup yields CDR1 SGDLS and CDR2 YYNGEE. The DNA for the CDR3 is TGTGCCAGCAGCGGCACAGGGTTCCCGGGGGAGACCCAGTACTTC. Amino acids: CASSGTGFPGETQYF.

The chain links TRBV7-6 to TRBJ2-1; perhaps TRBD2 as D (5 bases). The V and J ends lost 1 base and 5 bases respectively, with 12 bases between them. Germline assignment: CDR1 SGHVS and CDR2 FNYEAQ. The CDR3 is 15 amino acids. CDR3 region: CASSLGLASNNEQFF. The CDR3 bases are TGTGCCAGCAGCTTAGGTCTAGCTTCTAACAATGAGCAGTTCTTC.

V gene TRBV10-1 combines with J gene TRBJ1-1; D gene uncertain. V lost 4 bases, J lost 4 bases, and 13 bases lay in between. Per the germline V gene, CDR1 is WNHNN and CDR2 is SYGVQD (reference sequence). The CDR3 covers 14 residues. CDR3 loop: CASSALRSGTEAFF. In DNA, the CDR3 is TGCGCCAGCAGTGCCCTCAGGTCAGGCACTGAAGCTTTCTTT.

The chain recombines TRBV27 with TRBJ1-5, with D tentatively TRBD1 (5 bases). This CDR3 region has 15 residues. Trimming stripped 0 bases from V and 5 bases from J, with 11 bases between. Germline CDR1 is MNHEY and CDR2 is SMNVEV (reference sequence). The CDR3 spells CASSLSRWGDQPQHF. The CDR3 bases are TGTGCCAGCAGTTTATCGAGATGGGGGGATCAGCCCCAGCATTTT.

The chain joins TRBV6-5 to TRBJ1-5; perhaps TRBD1 as D (5 bases). This CDR3 has 16 residues. The germline V and J ends were trimmed by 0 bases and 7 bases, with 16 bases remaining between them. Germline-derived CDR1 and CDR2 are MNHEY and SVGAGI. This CDR3 is CASSYSKAGVNQPQHF. The CDR3 DNA reads as TGTGCCAGCAGTTACTCGAAGGCGGGGGTGAACCAGCCCCAGCATTTT.

This rearrangement joins TRBV6-6 to TRBJ2-5, with 7 positions matching TRBD1. There are 13 residues in the CDR3. Germline loops: CDR1 MNHNY, CDR2 SVGAGI (reference sequence). The V and J ends lost 6 bases and 3 bases, in that order; junction bases with no gene match: 4. The CDR3 reads CASSPGTEETQYF. CDR3 sequence (DNA): TGTGCCAGCAGCCCCGGGACAGAAGAGACCCAGTACTTC.

This sequence joins TRBV9 and TRBJ2-5; 8 nucleotides agree with TRBD1. Germline CDR1 and CDR2: SGDLS and YYNGEE. V trimming: 2 bases; J trimming: 1 base; junction bases outside the gene matches: 1. The CDR3 extends over 14 amino acids. The CDR3 nucleotides read TGTGCCAGCAGCGTTACAGGGGGCCAAGAGACCCAGTACTTC. Translation: CASSVTGGQETQYF.